This T cell receptor (beta chain) is from a study of T cell responses to AZD1222 COVID-19 vaccine. As for this clone: Its antigen is as yet unknown.

The V and J ends lost 6 bases and 3 bases respectively, with 13 bases between them. CDR3 length: 14 amino acids. Germline lookup yields CDR1 SEHNR and CDR2 FQNEAQ (reference sequence). Clones were read by immunoSEQ multiplex PCR, and TCRdb kept only the in-frame ones, dropping some. The table lists around 160,000 clones, 70% to 90% of them singletons. Study observations and caveats: Only six or seven AZD1222 recipients were seropositive at baseline.

The sequences come from peripheral blood, collected on day 0 of AZD1222 vaccination. V gene TRBV7-9 combines with J gene TRBJ2-3, with D perhaps assigned TRBD1 or TRBD2 (5 bases each). The clonotype was recovered from an adult in good health. Here the CDR3 DNA reads TGTGCCAGCAGTGTGGGGGTGGGTACAGATACGCAGTATTTT. Amino acids: CASSVGVGTDTQYF.